This TCR beta chain was obtained from a study of CD4+ T cells in melanoma. Assay used: immunoSEQ multiplex PCR; TCRdb lists only in-frame clones, some missing. The sample has fewer than 150,000 clones; about 93% are singletons. CDR1 and CDR2 (germline): KGHSH, LQKENI. The CDR3 runs 13 residues. V lost 3 bases to trimming and J lost 4 bases, with 9 bases between them. Study-wide findings and caveats: CD8+ T cell, macrophage and B cell function reportedly correlated with neoantigen-specific CD4+ T cells. Neoantigen-specific CD4+ T cells in melanoma reportedly had diverse differentiation states.

Regarding this clone: Antigen unknown.

This clonotype was sampled from a human donor with melanoma. The gene calls are TRBV18 and TRBJ2-5, with a weak D call TRBD2 (6 bases). Here the CDR3 DNA reads TGTGCCAGCTCACCGGGGACTGTAGAGACCCAGTACTTC. The encoded protein is CASSPGTVETQYF.